A selection of T cell receptor beta chains follows, all from one sample in a study of cytomegalovirus exposure and HLA in healthy donors. Profiling relied on immunoSEQ multiplex PCR, and the TCRdb table lists in-frame clones only, not all of them. The profile shows more than 85,000 clones, approximately 71% of them singletons. Input material: PBMCs. Receptors originate from a female donor in good health and CMV-seronegative. The CDR3 runs from the conserved cysteine through the conserved F or W. Fields, in order: clone size, D gene, V gene, J gene, CDR3 DNA, CDR3 protein. The D gene is left open where the match is weak. Clone sizes are given selectively: once, few, many, or a class where the clone is expanded.

NA	NA	TRBV5-1	TRBJ2-7	TGCGCCAGCAGCTTGCTCGGTCAGGGTCTCTCCTACGAGCAGTACTTC	CASSLLGQGLSYEQYF
once	NA	TRBV30	TRBJ2-2	TGTGCCTGGACTTCAGGAGGGGCCGGGGAGCTGTTTTTT	CAWTSGGAGELFF
NA	NA	TRBV15	TRBJ2-1	TGTGCCACTGACGGTGGGGCCCCTTACAATGAGCAGTTCTTC	CATDGGAPYNEQFF
NA	NA	TRBV11-2	TRBJ1-1	TGTGCCAGCAGCTTTGGACAGTTCACTGAAGCTTTCTTT	CASSFGQFTEAFF
NA	NA	TRBV13	TRBJ2-7	TGTGCCAGCAGTTTCAGGGGTACCTACGAGCAGTACTTC	CASSFRGTYEQYF
NA	NA	TRBV5-1	TRBJ2-7	TGCGCCAGCAGCTTGACGTACATTCTCCCATCCTACGAGCAGTACTTC	CASSLTYILPSYEQYF
few	NA	TRBV18	TRBJ1-1	TGTGCCAGCTCACTTCTAATCATGAACACTGAAGCTTTCTTT	CASSLLIMNTEAFF
NA	NA	TRBV5-8	TRBJ1-1	TGTGCCAGCAGCGCACCGGGACACCGAAGGACTGAAGCTTTCTTT	CASSAPGHRRTEAFF
NA	TRBD2	TRBV30	TRBJ2-5	TGTGCCTGGGTAGGACTAGCGGGAGTCGGGACCCAGTACTTC	CAWVGLAGVGTQYF
NA	TRBD1	TRBV6-6	TRBJ1-4	TGTGCCAGCAGCCACGGGACAGGGGTCAAAGAAAAACTGTTTTTT	CASSHGTGVKEKLFF
once	NA	TRBV30	TRBJ1-2	TGTGCCTGGAGTTTGGACACAGGGTTCGTCTATGGCTACACCTTC	CAWSLDTGFVYGYTF
NA	NA	TRBV7-2	TRBJ2-5	TGTGCCAGCACGGCGGGACCTATGGAGACCCAGTACTTC	CASTAGPMETQYF
NA	NA	TRBV9	TRBJ2-1	TGTGCCAGCACCCCTGGGGGCAGGGCGCGTCAAAGTCGGACTGAGCAGTTCTTC	CASTPGGRARQSRTEQFF
few	TRBD1	TRBV7-6	TRBJ1-5	TGTGCCAGCAGCTTAGGGGGGACAGGGAGGGGACAGCCCCAGCATTTT	CASSLGGTGRGQPQHF
NA	TRBD1	TRBV9	TRBJ1-2	TGTGCCAGCAGCGTAGCGGGGACAGGGGTATTGAATGGCTACACCTTC	CASSVAGTGVLNGYTF
NA	NA	TRBV19	TRBJ2-5	TGTGCCAGTAGTATAGGGCGGCTTGGGACCCAGTACTTC	CASSIGRLGTQYF
NA	NA	TRBV5-1	TRBJ1-2	TGCGCCAGCAGCTTGGACATCCAGGGGAAATATGGCTACACCTTC	CASSLDIQGKYGYTF
NA	TRBD1	TRBV2	TRBJ1-4	TGTGCCAGCAGTGGCCGGACAGGGAATGAAAAACTGTTTTTT	CASSGRTGNEKLFF
once	TRBD1	TRBV5-1	TRBJ1-5	TGCGCCAGCAGCCCGACGACAGGGATGGGCCCCCCACGGCCCCAGCATTTT	CASSPTTGMGPPRPQHF
NA	TRBD2	TRBV5-1	TRBJ2-5	TGCGCCAGCAGCTTTGCAATGCGGGGGGGCCAAGAGACCCAGTACTTC	CASSFAMRGGQETQYF
NA	NA	TRBV19	TRBJ2-1	TGTGCCAGTAGTATCGGGCTAGCGATAAACAATGAGCAGTTCTTC	CASSIGLAINNEQFF
NA	TRBD1	TRBV7-8	TRBJ1-1	TGTGCCAGCAGCGTCGCGACAGGGGCGGCCACTGAAGCTTTCTTT	CASSVATGAATEAFF
NA	NA	TRBV20-1	TRBJ1-3	TGCAGTGCTAGCGTCGGAAACACCATATATTTT	CSASVGNTIYF
NA	NA	TRBV7-9	TRBJ2-7	TGTTCCAGCAGCGAGACCTACGAGCAGTACTTC	CSSSETYEQYF
NA	NA	TRBV5-1	TRBJ1-2	TGCGCCAGCAGCCCTTCGGGGGATGATAACTATGGCTACACCTTC	CASSPSGDDNYGYTF
NA	TRBD1	TRBV7-9	TRBJ1-5	TGTGCCAGCAGCTTGGGACAGAGCAATCAGCCCCAGCATTTT	CASSLGQSNQPQHF
NA	NA	TRBV19	TRBJ1-5	TGTGCCAGTATTGGACAGTTCAATCAGCCCCAGCATTTT	CASIGQFNQPQHF
NA	NA	TRBV6-1	TRBJ1-5	TGTGCCAGCAGTGTCCCGGACAGACATCTGGGCGGGCCGATCGGTCAGCCCCAGCATTTT	CASSVPDRHLGGPIGQPQHF
once	TRBD1	TRBV6-6	TRBJ2-5	TGTGCCAGCCGACAGGGGGTAGAGACCCAGTACTTC	CASRQGVETQYF
NA	NA	TRBV7-9	TRBJ2-3	TGTGCCAGCAGCCCTCTTTCAGATACGCAGTATTTT	CASSPLSDTQYF
NA	TRBD2	TRBV4-2	TRBJ2-2	TGTGCCAGCACCGAACCGGGGCGGGAGGGAGTCGGGGAGCTGTTTTTT	CASTEPGREGVGELFF
NA	TRBD1	TRBV27	TRBJ2-1	TGTGCCAGCAGTCCCCGGGACAGGGTAACTAGGAGCTCCTACAATGAGCAGTTCTTC	CASSPRDRVTRSSYNEQFF
NA	NA	TRBV18	TRBJ2-2	TGTGCCAGCTCACTATTATCAGGGGACACCGGGGAGCTGTTTTTT	CASSLLSGDTGELFF
NA	TRBD1	TRBV15	TRBJ2-5	TGTGCCACCAGCAGAAGACAGGGGGTAATGGCCCAGTACTTC	CATSRRQGVMAQYF
NA	NA	TRBV7-6	TRBJ2-3	TGTGCCAGCAGCCCACTAGCAGTCACAGATACGCAGTATTTT	CASSPLAVTDTQYF
NA	NA	TRBV4-1	TRBJ2-3	TGCGCCAGCAGCCAAGTCGGGGGGCGCACAGATACGCAGTATTTT	CASSQVGGRTDTQYF
few	TRBD1	TRBV7-9	TRBJ2-7	TGTGCCAGCAGCCCCGGGACAGGCCTGCGGTGGGAGCAGTACTTC	CASSPGTGLRWEQYF
NA	TRBD1	TRBV5-6	TRBJ1-4	TGTGCCAGCAGCCTGTGGACAGGGGAGAATGAAAAACTGTTTTTT	CASSLWTGENEKLFF
NA	TRBD2	TRBV7-2	TRBJ2-3	TGTGCCAGCAGCATAAGGACTAGCAGGGGTACGGATACGCAGTATTTT	CASSIRTSRGTDTQYF
NA	NA	TRBV6-1	TRBJ1-2	TGTGCCACCACTCCAGGGTCGGCTAGAAATGGCTACACCTTC	CATTPGSARNGYTF
NA	TRBD1	TRBV5-1	TRBJ1-4	TGCGCCAGCAGCCAGGGACAGAGTTATGAAAAACTGTTTTTT	CASSQGQSYEKLFF
once	NA	TRBV5-6	TRBJ2-2	TGTGCCAGCAGCCCCCTTTTGGGGGCTAGCACCGGGGAGCTGTTTTTT	CASSPLLGASTGELFF
NA	TRBD1	TRBV4-1	TRBJ2-7	TGCGCCAGCAGCCAAGGGAACCGGGACAGGGCCTACGAGCAGTACTTC	CASSQGNRDRAYEQYF
NA	TRBD2	TRBV6-1	TRBJ2-7	TGTGCCAGCAGCGAAAGGCTCGCGGGGGGTTACGAGCAGTACTTC	CASSERLAGGYEQYF
NA	TRBD2	TRBV9	TRBJ2-3	TGTGCCAGCAGCGGAGGGTCCGGCGGGAGGGGAGATACGCAGTATTTT	CASSGGSGGRGDTQYF
NA	TRBD1	TRBV4-2	TRBJ1-4	TGTGCCAGCAGCCAACCGGACAGGGAGGAAAAACTGTTTTTT	CASSQPDREEKLFF
NA	TRBD1	TRBV10-3	TRBJ1-2	TGTGCCATCAGTGCAATGCAGGGGGGTAACTATGGCTACACCTTC	CAISAMQGGNYGYTF
NA	TRBD1	TRBV7-9	TRBJ1-5	TGTTCCAGCAGCCCGACAGGGGGCAGGGGTCAGCCCCAGCATTTT	CSSSPTGGRGQPQHF
NA	NA	TRBV7-8	TRBJ1-2	TGTGCCAGCAGCTTAGACAAGGGGCACTATGGCTACACCTTC	CASSLDKGHYGYTF
NA	NA	TRBV18	TRBJ1-3	TGTGCCAGCTCACCACAGTTGTTATGGAGGGACTCTGGAAACACCATATATTTT	CASSPQLLWRDSGNTIYF
NA	TRBD2	TRBV27	TRBJ2-5	TGTGCCAATCCTCGGGAGGAGGGGCAAGAGACCCAGTACTTC	CANPREEGQETQYF
NA	TRBD1	TRBV2	TRBJ2-2	TGTGCCAGCAGGGCGACAGGGAGCACCGGGGAGCTGTTTTTT	CASRATGSTGELFF
NA	NA	TRBV6-5	TRBJ2-5	TGTGCCAGCAGTTACTCGAGACGGGGTAAAGAGACCCAGTACTTC	CASSYSRRGKETQYF
NA	TRBD1	TRBV19	TRBJ1-2	TGTGCCAGTAGTATAGATCTTGGTAGACAGGGGAGCAATGGCTACACCTTC	CASSIDLGRQGSNGYTF